This is a list of T cell receptor beta chains from one sample in a study of blood T cell repertoires in COVID-19. The data were produced by immunoSEQ multiplex PCR, yet TCRdb's version contains in-frame clones alone and is incomplete. The profile shows roughly 330,000 clones, more than 75% of them singletons. Material: PBMCs or T cells enriched from blood (not recorded which). The origin of the receptors is a woman aged 25 to 39 who had recovered from COVID-19. Both conserved end residues are part of each CDR3. D genes are given only for firm matches. Only part of the rows carry a size: once, few, many, or a class if the clone is expanded.

d_call,clone_size,v_call,j_call,cdr3_nt,cdr3_aa
TRBD1,-,TRBV10-3,TRBJ1-2,TGTGCCATCAGTGGGCTTCAGGGGGTAAATGGCGGCTACACCTTC,CAISGLQGVNGGYTF
-,-,TRBV14,TRBJ2-1,TGTGCCAGCAGCCAACAGGTCGCGTATGAGCAGTTCTTC,CASSQQVAYEQFF
TRBD1,-,TRBV10-1,TRBJ1-1,TGCGCCAGCAGTGAGTCGAACAGGGGGCTGGGGTATTCTGAAGCTTTCTTT,CASSESNRGLGYSEAFF
TRBD2,-,TRBV28,TRBJ2-1,TGTGCCAGCAGTTTAACGGGACTAGCGGGGGCTAACAATGAGCAGTTCTTC,CASSLTGLAGANNEQFF
TRBD2,-,TRBV3-1/TRBV3-2,TRBJ2-5,TGTGCCAGCAGCCAGGAAGCGGGGGGGAAAGAGACCCAGTACTTC,CASSQEAGGKETQYF
TRBD1,-,TRBV4-2,TRBJ2-2,TGTGCCAGCAGCCAAGGCACAGGGGTCGCGAGAACCGGGGAGCTGTTTTTT,CASSQGTGVARTGELFF
TRBD2,-,TRBV27,TRBJ2-7,TGTGCCAGCAGGGACCTAGCGGTGAACTACGAGCAGTACTTC,CASRDLAVNYEQYF
-,-,TRBV3-1/TRBV3-2,TRBJ2-1,TGTGCCAGCAGCGAACGGAGGGTGATCCCCTACAATGAGCAGTTCTTC,CASSERRVIPYNEQFF
-,-,TRBV21-1,TRBJ2-7,TGTGCCAGCAGCGGGACAGGTGGTCCCTACGAGCAGTACTTC,CASSGTGGPYEQYF
-,-,TRBV2,TRBJ1-1,TGTGCCAGCAGCAAAAAACAGGTGAACACTGAAGCTTTCTTT,CASSKKQVNTEAFF
TRBD1,-,TRBV15,TRBJ2-2,TGTGCCACCGGGACAGGGACCGGGGAGCTGTTTTTT,CATGTGTGELFF
TRBD1,-,TRBV5-1,TRBJ2-7,TGCGCCAGCAGCTTGAGGACAGGGGCGTCGACCTACGAGCAGTACTTC,CASSLRTGASTYEQYF
TRBD1,-,TRBV19,TRBJ1-2,TGTGCCAGTAGTTCAACCGGGACAGCAGGTGGCTACACCTTC,CASSSTGTAGGYTF
-,-,TRBV28,TRBJ1-3,TGTGCCAGCAGTTACCAGGGCGCTGGAAACACCATATATTTT,CASSYQGAGNTIYF
-,-,TRBV7-2,TRBJ1-2,TGTGCCAGCAGCTTAGGGGGCCCCTATGGCTACACCTTC,CASSLGGPYGYTF
-,once,TRBV7-9,TRBJ2-2,TGTGCCAGCAGCTCGACAGTCCCCGGGGAGCTGTTTTTT,CASSSTVPGELFF
-,once,TRBV7-8,TRBJ1-1,TGTGCCAGCAGCTTAGGGGGCCCGAACACTGAAGCTTTCTTT,CASSLGGPNTEAFF
TRBD1,-,TRBV28,TRBJ1-6,TGTGCCAGCGCGACAGGGCGATTGGATTCACCCCTCCACTTT,CASATGRLDSPLHF
-,once,TRBV29-1,TRBJ2-7,TGCAGCGTTAGGAAACAGAACTACGAGCAGTACTTC,CSVRKQNYEQYF
-,-,TRBV19,TRBJ1-1,TGTGCCAGTACCGACAGTTGGGACACTGAAGCTTTCTTT,CASTDSWDTEAFF
-,-,TRBV9,TRBJ1-2,TGTGCCAGCACCATAGATTCTAACTATGGCTACACCTTC,CASTIDSNYGYTF
-,-,TRBV28,TRBJ1-1,TGTGCCAGCAGTCCCTTGGTCCGAGGAGCTTTCTTT,CASSPLVRGAFF
-,-,TRBV7-9,TRBJ1-4,TGTGCCAGCAGCGAACAGGGAGATAATGAAAAACTGTTTTTT,CASSEQGDNEKLFF
TRBD2,once,TRBV5-1,TRBJ2-7,TGCGCCAGCAGCTTGGATACTAGCGGGACCTACGAGCAGTACTTC,CASSLDTSGTYEQYF
-,-,TRBV28,TRBJ2-5,TGTGCCAGCAGCGGGGGGCAGGAGACCCAGTACTTC,CASSGGQETQYF
-,once,TRBV18,TRBJ1-5,TGTGCCAGCTCACCTCGGCAGGTCGATAGCAATCAGCCCCAGCATTTT,CASSPRQVDSNQPQHF
TRBD1,-,TRBV5-1,TRBJ2-1,TGCGCCAGCACCTTTTACGGGGACAGCTCCTACAATGAGCAGTTCTTC,CASTFYGDSSYNEQFF
TRBD1,-,TRBV5-4,TRBJ1-2,TGTGCCAGCAGCTCTCCGGGACAGGGGGAGATGGGTGGCTACACCTTC,CASSSPGQGEMGGYTF
-,-,TRBV5-4,TRBJ2-1,TGTGCCAGCAGCTTGCAGGGTGGTATGTACAATGAGCAGTTCTTC,CASSLQGGMYNEQFF
-,-,TRBV27,TRBJ1-2,TGTGCCAGCACCCCGACAGCGAGGAACTATGGCTACACCTTC,CASTPTARNYGYTF
TRBD1,-,TRBV14,TRBJ1-2,TGTGCCAGCAGCCTCGGACAGGGCCGCTATGGCTACACCTTC,CASSLGQGRYGYTF
-,few,TRBV18,TRBJ2-2,TGTGCCAGCTCAGAAACTACTTTCAACACCGGGGAGCTGTTTTTT,CASSETTFNTGELFF
TRBD1,-,TRBV4-2,TRBJ1-5,TGTGCCAGCAGCGATACCGGACAGGGATATCAGCCCCAGCATTTT,CASSDTGQGYQPQHF
TRBD2,-,TRBV4-1,TRBJ2-5,TGCGCCAGCAGCCAGGATCTAGCGGGGGGGGGACCTCAAGAGACCCAGTACTTC,CASSQDLAGGGPQETQYF
TRBD1,-,TRBV19,TRBJ2-1,TGTGCCAGTGGTCTCCAGGGGGCAGCCTACAATGAGCAGTTCTTC,CASGLQGAAYNEQFF
TRBD1,-,TRBV3-1/TRBV3-2,TRBJ1-4,TGTGCCAGCAGCCGACAGGGGCGGTATGAAAAACTGTTTTTT,CASSRQGRYEKLFF
-,-,TRBV28,TRBJ1-2,TGTGCCAGCATCAGGTTGCGGGGGGTCAACTATGGCTACACCTTC,CASIRLRGVNYGYTF
TRBD1,-,TRBV29-1,TRBJ1-1,TGCAGCGTTGAAGACCTACAGGGGGCCGAAGCTTTCTTT,CSVEDLQGAEAFF
TRBD1,-,TRBV5-5,TRBJ2-1,TGTGCCAGCAGCTTGGCAGGGACAGGGACCTTCAATGAGCAGTTCTTC,CASSLAGTGTFNEQFF
-,-,TRBV6-1,TRBJ2-7,TGTGCCAGCAGTGACGGGTCAAAGTATTACGAGCAGTACTTC,CASSDGSKYYEQYF
TRBD2,-,TRBV19,TRBJ2-1,TGTGCCAGTAGTATCTTTCGGACTAGCGGGTCCTACAATGAGCAGTTCTTC,CASSIFRTSGSYNEQFF
TRBD1,-,TRBV7-2,TRBJ1-2,TGTGCCAGCAGCTTGAGGGACAGGGAGGGTGGCTACACCTTC,CASSLRDREGGYTF
TRBD1,many,TRBV7-9,TRBJ2-3,TGTGCCAGCAGCCGACAGGGGGGGATCACAGATACGCAGTATTTT,CASSRQGGITDTQYF
TRBD1,-,TRBV6-2/TRBV6-3,TRBJ2-7,TGTGCCAGCAGTCAACCGGGACAGGGCTACAGCTCCTACGAGCAGTACTTC,CASSQPGQGYSSYEQYF
-,-,TRBV3-1/TRBV3-2,TRBJ2-5,TGTGCCAGCAGCCAAGACTGGCGCAGGCGCAGTTCGGAGACCCAGTACTTC,CASSQDWRRRSSETQYF
TRBD1,-,TRBV7-9,TRBJ2-2,TGTGCCAGCCGGGACAGAGCAAACACCGGGGAGCTGTTTTTT,CASRDRANTGELFF
TRBD1,-,TRBV19,TRBJ2-7,TGTGCCAGTAGTCCGGGGACAGGGGCAAAGCAGTACTTC,CASSPGTGAKQYF
-,-,TRBV7-8,TRBJ2-2,TGTGCCAGCAGCCCCCCGAGACTCCCCACCGGGGAGCTGTTTTTT,CASSPPRLPTGELFF
-,-,TRBV5-1,TRBJ2-5,TGCGCCAGCAGCTACGAGGGTGGGGAGACCCAGTACTTC,CASSYEGGETQYF
-,-,TRBV5-1,TRBJ1-3,TGCGCCAGCAGCTTTGACAGGCAGACGAGCTCTGGAAACACCATATATTTT,CASSFDRQTSSGNTIYF
-,-,TRBV10-3,TRBJ1-4,TGTGCCATCAGTTCTAACGGTGAAAAACTGTTTTTT,CAISSNGEKLFF
TRBD1,few,TRBV29-1,TRBJ1-1,TGCAGCGCAACCGGGACAGCGAACACTGAAGCTTTCTTT,CSATGTANTEAFF
-,-,TRBV7-2,TRBJ1-2,TGTGCCAGCAGCTTGGATTATCAGGGAGGGGATGGCTACACCTTC,CASSLDYQGGDGYTF
-,-,TRBV5-1,TRBJ2-5,TGCGCCAGCAGCTTGTTTAGAGAGACCCAGTACTTC,CASSLFRETQYF
TRBD1,-,TRBV4-1,TRBJ1-6,TGCGCCAGCAGCCAAGAGGACAGGGGAAGCTCACCCCTCCACTTT,CASSQEDRGSSPLHF